Below, one TCR beta chain is given with its context. This clone was seen a few times. Its antigen is not yet known. No much larger clone exists at a distance of one base, and base qualities are not known. This specimen comes from a study of cytomegalovirus exposure and HLA in healthy donors (dated by TCRdb to about 2017). With respect to the entire study: In an earlier analysis of 550 to 750 of the donors, 250 to 300 Gb of sequence data and 90 million to 120 million unique TCR beta sequences from roughly 180 million T cells were reported. A later genetic analysis took genome-wide SNP genotypes for about 55% of the 666 donors and used that subset as a discovery cohort. The later analysis used no new phenotypic data to find candidate immune exposures, relying instead on TCR beta sequences and their occurrence across donors. An early release covering roughly 600 HLA-typed donors comprised approximately 300 gigabases of sequencing data and 65 million to 100 million unique TCR sequences. To predict cytomegalovirus infection status, the study combined high-throughput TCR immunosequencing, statistical association of individual TCRs with disease status, and machine learning. Typing coverage differed by locus: A, B, C, DRB1 and DQB1 were typed in roughly 620-640 donors, DQA1 in 500 to 550, DPA1 in approximately 610, and DPB1 in 400 to 480. Alongside the repertoire data, information on donor age, sex, ethnicity and CMV serostatus was compiled. The study used immunosequencing to profile the T cell repertoires of about 670 subjects and linked those repertoires to cytomegalovirus serostatus. HLA typing included class I and class II loci at four-digit resolution. Because of strong linkage in the cohort, roughly 5 DR-DQ haplotypes were treated as single units for association and clustering. The study aimed to test whether signatures of past pathogen exposure could be identified by cataloging public T cell receptors. On average, around 200,000 unique TCR beta nucleotide sequences were sequenced per donor among some 420 genotyped donors of the cohort, with 15% to 20% of those sequences being non-productive. A separate validation cohort of roughly 130 different subjects was used in addition to the roughly 670-subject first cohort. An earlier analysis of a few hundred of the donors applied high-throughput TCR beta sequencing to assess whether each TCR beta V gene segment acted as functional or pseudogenic. All discovery cohort repertoires had been generated using a single sequencing platform. Among the roughly 370 genotyped donors, more than 70% belonged to the genetic ancestry cluster associated with self-reported Caucasian donors. To study patterns of TCR occurrence, a later analysis re-analyzed previously published TCR beta repertoires from just over 650 donors and added high-resolution HLA genotyping.

Inclusive of the bounding cysteine and phenylalanine, the CDR3 is 13 residues long. The sequence is cut down to CDR3 DNA, 39 bases in frame from base 1. The CDR1 and CDR2 encoded by the germline V gene are SGHTA and FQGNSA. V is pared back by 5 bases and J by 4 bases, with 11 bases lying between the germline termini. General study outcomes and caveats: A few of the identified cytomegalovirus-associated TCR beta chains were confirmed in vitro to be specific for cytomegalovirus antigens. In this cohort, only TCR beta chains were sequenced, and detectable features were limited by the absence of alpha or paired-chain data. A group of highly shared sequence variants was considered likely to be a technical artifact of the sequencing pipeline. A further reported finding was that TCR beta sequences accurately predicted the HLA-A and HLA-B alleles for most subjects in the first cohort. Correlated functional status among segregating V segments might be attributable to linkage disequilibrium, but an unknown experimental factor could not be ruled out. HLA typing was unavailable for some donors at each locus, so association tests used only the typed subset. A later analysis reported that several top co-occurrence clusters appeared linked to parvovirus B19, influenza, CMV and Epstein-Barr virus. At a false discovery rate of 0.05, a later analysis linked 16,000 or so TCR beta sequences to specific HLA alleles. The study gave a list of about 170 TCR beta chains associated with cytomegalovirus. An association between a missense DCLRE1C variant and V-gene and J-gene trimming of TCR beta chains was found in a later genetic analysis and replicated in an independent cohort. Because counts were too low, fewer than 20 rarely observed V segments, including chromosome 9 orphons, were excluded from the earlier analysis of roughly 580 of the donors. In a later analysis, HLA-associated TCR beta chains showed more clonal expansion and lower generation probabilities than non-associated chains that were equally common. Immune exposure information for the cohort was limited to CMV serostatus. Some IMGT-functional V segments, including TRBV6-2 and TRBV6-3, could not be told apart with the 87-base-pair reads, so those segments were excluded. Assigning TCR associations to individual alleles was difficult when HLA alleles, especially DR and DQ, strongly co-occurred. Broadly in line with IMGT annotations, most TCR beta V segments showed up in productive rearrangements about 90% or about 30% of the time in an earlier analysis of about 500 of the donors. In a later analysis, TCR association rates were found to vary across HLA loci, with the most associated TCRs seen for DRB1 alleles and the fewest for HLA-C alleles. In both the original and validation cohorts, the classifier was reported to diagnose cytomegalovirus status with high specificity and sensitivity. Compared with the roughly 700-donor mean, donors in an Asian-associated ancestry cluster had fewer N-insertions in productive TCRs, according to a later genetic analysis. Most TCR sequences were seen in very few donors, while some public TCRs were found in many individuals. Presence/absence analyses assumed roughly uniform sequencing depth across donors, an assumption that may not hold. The authors suggested that the approach could potentially be extended to other disease states and immunological phenotypes. A later analysis found that most CMV-associated TCR beta chains appeared HLA-restricted, with HLA associations seemingly driven largely by CMV exposure.

The cohort comprised fewer than 700 healthy bone marrow donors. All cohort members were sampled while nominally healthy, although unrecorded immune exposures were likely present. The donor was CMV seronegative and belonged to the group of more than 300 seronegative cohort members. Every donor gave a peripheral blood sample, and the peripheral blood mononuclear cells from that sample were used for TCR beta sequencing. The Qiagen DNeasy Blood Extraction Kit was used to extract genomic DNA from the blood cell samples. The receptor library was made with the immunoSEQ multiplex PCR assay. The multiplex PCR relied on a mix of 60 forward primers for TCR Vbeta segments and 13 reverse primers for TCR Jbeta segments. A multiplex PCR assay on genomic DNA amplified the CDR3 region of rearranged TCR beta genes. The Illumina HiSeq System was used to sequence the amplified TCR beta libraries as 87-base-pair reads. The study's own analysis went as follows. Across the 500 to 850 repertoires, a later analysis counted about 81 million unique TCR beta chains, around 11 million of which were shared by at least two donors. Raw reads were error-corrected and collapsed into unique sequences by a nearest-neighbor algorithm in which closely related sequences were merged to remove PCR and sequencing errors. Alignment of CDR3 sequences to IMGT reference sequences was used to assign V, D and J gene segments. For a sequence to be retained, a match of at least six nucleotides to both a V gene segment and a J gene segment was required. A rearrangement was called productive if the CDR3 had no stop codons and remained in frame with V and J, and every other rearrangement was called non-productive. Following IMGT convention, CDR3 was defined as the stretch from the second conserved V-encoded cysteine to the conserved J-encoded phenylalanine. In an earlier analysis of roughly 580 of the donors, sequences lacking an unambiguous match to a single V gene segment were excluded. In an earlier analysis of several hundred of the donors, V segments were called functional above 56.7% productive rearrangements and were called segregating when the between-donor standard deviation exceeded 5%. To diagnose cytomegalovirus status from the catalog of TCR beta chain sequences, a statistical classification framework was built. A later analysis assigned V and J genes by comparing TCR nucleotide sequences with IMGT/GENE-DB human TR gene sequences. In a later analysis, CDR3 sequences and most-parsimonious VDJ recombination scenarios were assigned using the TCRdist pipeline. A later analysis defined each TCR beta chain by its CDR3 amino acid sequence plus V-gene family, and excluded reads lacking a unique V-gene family. To address suspected cross-contamination and a sequencing artifact, a later analysis removed a few hundred highly shared, low-generation-probability nucleotide sequences. For each public chain, a later analysis derived a clonal expansion index from normalized ranks of inferred template counts within each repertoire. In a later analysis, generation probabilities were computed using a VDJ recombination model fitted to out-of-frame rearrangements, and the results were checked against IGoR. In a later analysis, hypergeometric tests were used to score TCR-TCR, TCR-HLA and TCR-CMV co-occurrence, with a repertoire-size bias correction applied to TCR pairs. A later analysis estimated false discovery rates by permuting HLA or CMV assignments 20 times. A later analysis grouped co-occurring TCRs with DBSCAN, adding TCRdist sequence similarity when clustering within HLA-allele-positive subsets. Repertoires with fewer than 30,000 or more than 120,000 public chains, plus five repertoires with anomalous nucleotide sharing, were excluded from co-occurrence clustering. Drawn from immuneACCESS, this table holds only the in-frame rearrangements with V and J called that TCRdb kept. Clones are partly lost; checked studies trace under half to an unresolved V gene and leave the rest unexplained. V and J calls and clone size are as listed in that table; D and trimming were resolved from the DNA. Across this sample there are over 90,000 clones, with approximately 64% seen only once. The ten largest account for roughly 3.4% of the sample.

Material for sequencing was PBMCs. The chain was built from TRBV7-2 and TRBJ2-5; TRBD1 might be the D gene, on 5 matching bases. This TCR was recovered from a woman aged 45-65 years in good health and CMV-seronegative. The base sequence is TGTGCCAGCAGCCGAAGGGGTGGAGAGACCCAGTACTTC. Its amino acids are CASSRRGGETQYF.